The present T cell receptor beta chain was sequenced within a study of monozygotic twins with inflammatory bowel disease. Regarding the study as a whole: IBD patients displayed reduced TCRbeta diversity (inverse Simpson) when set against healthy co-twins. Healthy twins shared more clonotypes with others than IBD patients, most markedly active ones.

Molecular identifiers with 6-nucleotide sample barcodes were added during cDNA synthesis via template switching. TCRdb re-called the 5' RACE reads and catalogs CDR3 proteins one per entry, DNA excluded. The clone table shows around 380,000 distinct CDR3 sequences, with the ten largest holding around 2.5%. Regarding this clonotype: Its antigen is unidentified.

The CDR3 covers 15 residues. The germline CDR1 and CDR2 sequences are KGHDR and SFDVKD. The sequenced sample consisted of blood. This sequence originates from a human donor with ulcerative colitis or Crohn's disease, or a healthy co-twin of an affected twin (not recorded which). The chain is built from TRBV24-1 and TRBJ2-1; absent DNA, TCRdb's TRBD1 call cannot be checked. The CDR3 region is CATSDTRTGDNEQFF.